This TCR beta chain was documented in a study of identical twins. Study-wide findings and caveats: A partial confounding effect on zero-insertion analyses could come from invariant MAIT and iNKT cells. Out-of-frame beta sequences exhibited a weaker degree of excess twin sharing.

Germline values: CDR1 SGHDT, CDR2 YYEEEE. The CDR3 extends over 15 amino acids. V lost 1 base, J lost 8 bases, and 16 bases lay in between. About this clonotype itself: What it binds is unknown.

TCRdb independently ran MiXCR on the 5' RACE reads; one entry per CDR3 protein. Found here are about 290,000 distinct CDR3 sequences, roughly 9% of them singletons; the top ten hold approximately 6.5%. These same records also appear under a second study, on yellow fever vaccine responses in identical twins.

The receptor comes from a woman under 30 in good health. Source material: CD8+ T cells sorted from blood. This chain joins TRBV5-6 and TRBJ2-1, with D possibly matching TRBD2 (5 bases). CDR3 protein: CASSLWRAARDEQFF. DNA of the CDR3: TGTGCCAGCAGCTTGTGGCGAGCGGCAAGGGATGAGCAGTTCTTC. Combining the CDR3 with reference TRBV5-6 and TRBJ2-1 gives the whole variable domain DAGVTQSPTHLIKTRGQQVTLRCSPKSGHDTVSWYQQALGQGPQFIFQYYEEEERQRGNFPDRFSGHQFPNYSSELNVNALLLGDSALYLCASSLWRAARDEQFFGPGTRLTVL.